The 25 T cell receptor beta chains listed next were all sequenced from one sample in a study of OX40 agonist ivuxolimab in advanced cancers. Produced via immunoSEQ multiplex PCR; TCRdb's table is partial and in-frame only. The sample has under 80,000 clones, 85% seen once. Source: CD4+ or CD8+ T cells sorted from blood, taken in a trial of the OX40 agonist ivuxolimab. These receptor sequences come from an adult with an advanced solid tumor such as melanoma, head and neck, liver or kidney cancer.

This clone was observed a single time. J is TRBJ2-3 and V is TRBV30; 7 bases are a match to TRBD2. V shed 1 base and J 0 bases; nucleotides not matched to a gene: 7. Germline V gives CDR1 GTSNPN, CDR2 SVGIG (reference sequence). The CDR3 runs 16 residues. CDR3 region: CAWSAGGGGSTDTQYF. CDR3 bases: TGTGCCTGGAGTGCGGGAGGTGGGGGTAGCACAGATACGCAGTATTTT.

The chain combines TRBV11-2 with TRBJ1-1; possibly TRBD1 for D (6 bases). The length of the CDR3 is 15 residues. V was shortened by 5 bases and J by 5 bases, with 18 bases between the two germline ends. Per the germline V gene, CDR1 is SGHAT and CDR2 is FQNNGV. The CDR3 protein is CASSDRTGGRTEAFF. Written as DNA, the CDR3 is TGTGCCAGCAGCGATCGAACGGGGGGCCGGACTGAAGCTTTCTTT.

This clone was found a few times. CDR3 residues: CASRRGTSGFYEQYF. The CDR3 DNA sequence: TGTGCCAGCAGAAGGGGGACTAGCGGCTTCTACGAGCAGTACTTC. This sequence joins TRBV27 and TRBJ2-7; 11 bases fit TRBD2. The CDR3 spans 15 residues. Germline-derived CDR1 and CDR2 are MNHEY and SMNVEV (reference sequence). The junction had 7 bases not matched to a gene; V was cut back by 6 bases and J by 3 bases.

This clone has just a few counts. The gene calls are TRBV29-1 and TRBJ1-1, with TRBD1 matching over 8 bases. V gave up 6 bases and J gave up 6 bases; unmatched junction bases: 9. The CDR3 length is 13 residues. CDR1 and CDR2 (germline): SQVTM, ANQGSEA. The chain's CDR3 is CSVAIQTGAEAFF. The CDR3 DNA follows: TGCAGCGTCGCGATCCAGACAGGGGCTGAAGCTTTCTTT.

The chain recombines TRBV5-8 with TRBJ1-1; D unresolved. This CDR3 comprises 14 residues. Trimming shortened V by 0 bases and J by 3 bases, and 9 bases separated the two germline ends. Germline loops: CDR1 SGHTS, CDR2 YDEGEE. Here the CDR3 DNA reads TGTGCCAGCAGCTTGGGACTTTCTGACACTGAAGCTTTCTTT. It is translated as CASSLGLSDTEAFF.

This clone has a single count. The chain carries TRBV7-8 and TRBJ1-5; D is possibly TRBD1 (5 bases). The CDR3 is made up of 16 amino acids. V was cut by 5 bases and J by 9 bases, with 23 bases left in between. Germline loops: CDR1 SGHVS, CDR2 FQNEAQ. The CDR3: CASSRYSPGPGRPQHF. For the CDR3, the DNA is TGTGCCAGCAGCCGCTATTCACCGGGACCGGGTAGGCCCCAGCATTTT.

This sequence joins TRBV18 and TRBJ2-5, with TRBD1 identical over 7 bases. V was clipped by 4 bases and J by 2 bases; unmatched bases: 1. Germline CDR1 reads KGHSH; CDR2 reads LQKENI. The CDR3 is made up of 13 amino acids. The CDR3 DNA reads as TGTGCCAGCTCACAGGGACAGCAAGAGACCCAGTACTTC. Amino acid sequence: CASSQGQQETQYF.

Points on this clone: No conserved phenylalanine or tryptophan ends this CDR3, so it is likely a read error. The chain employs TRBV5-4 and TRBJ1-1; D not certain. CDR3 size: 16 residues. Trimming stripped 0 bases from V and 0 bases from J, with 12 bases between. The germline gives CDR1 SGHNT, CDR2 YYREEE (reference sequence). CDR3 amino acids: CASSLALDTMNTEAFL. The CDR3 DNA follows: TGTGCCAGCAGCTTGGCCCTGGATACGATGAACACTGAAGCTTTCCTT.

The rearrangement uses TRBV11-2 and TRBJ2-3; D unresolved. This CDR3 is built from 14 residues. Germline V gene lookup returns CDR1 SGHAT and CDR2 FQNNGV. The ends were cut back, 1 base at V and 1 base at J, with 6 bases in the middle. CDR3 sequence reads: CASSLAFRTDTQYF. For the CDR3, the DNA is TGTGCCAGCAGCTTAGCTTTCCGCACAGATACGCAGTATTTT.

The chain joins TRBV2 to TRBJ2-7; 8 bases fit TRBD2. This CDR3 comprises 14 residues. The germline gives CDR1 SNHLY, CDR2 FYNNEI. After removal of 3 bases from V and 6 bases from J, the junction contained 7 bases not matched to a gene. This CDR3 reads CASSDNPRGGEQYF. CDR3 nucleotides: TGTGCCAGCAGTGATAACCCACGGGGGGGCGAGCAGTACTTC.

The chain joins TRBV29-1 to TRBJ1-2; D is uncertain. Between the trimmed V and J ends, which lost 6 bases and 1 base, there was a span of 6 bases. The germline V gene has CDR1 SQVTM and CDR2 ANQGSEA. The CDR3 extends over 11 amino acids. The CDR3 reads CSVDDNYGYTF. DNA of the CDR3: TGCAGCGTCGATGATAACTATGGCTACACCTTC.

A word on this clone: Other DNA sequences of this sample code for an identical CDR3. The chain joins TRBV5-1 to TRBJ2-6, with D perhaps TRBD2 (5 bases). Trimming removed 3 bases from V and 4 bases from J, with 17 bases in between. From germline, CDR1 is SGHRS and CDR2 YFSETQ. CDR3 length: 17 amino acids. CDR3 amino acids: CASSYSTGMAGANVLTF. CDR3 sequence (DNA): TGCGCCAGCAGCTACAGTACGGGGATGGCGGGGGCCAACGTCCTGACTTTC.

The chain has TRBV19 and TRBJ1-4; D remains ambiguous. The germline gives CDR1 LNHDA, CDR2 SQIVND (reference sequence). The CDR3 sequence is 15 residues long. V lost 3 bases to trimming and J lost 5 bases, with 13 bases between them. The CDR3 region has the DNA TGTGCCAGTAGTATTGGGCCGAACGGGAATGAAAAACTGTTTTTT. Its translation is CASSIGPNGNEKLFF.

The table lists this clone with a count of one. V and J are TRBV7-3 and TRBJ2-5; 9 positions agree with TRBD2. V was pared by 5 bases and J by 6 bases, with 4 bases of the junction left unmatched. CDR1 is SGHTA and CDR2 is FQGTGA in the germline V gene. The length of the CDR3 is 13 residues. CDR3 in DNA: TGTGCCAGCAGCGAGACTAGCGGAAAGACCCAGTACTTC. As protein: CASSETSGKTQYF.

J is TRBJ1-1 and V is TRBV30, with D possibly being TRBD1 (6 bases). Germline CDR1 is GTSNPN and CDR2 is SVGIG (reference sequence). Trimming removed 0 bases at V and 0 bases at J, with 17 bases between. The CDR3 has 17 residues. In DNA, the CDR3 is TGTGCCTGGAGTGTACTTGGGGGGGCGAGTATGAACACTGAAGCTTTCTTT. This encodes CAWSVLGGASMNTEAFF.

This clone was observed a few times. The J gene is TRBJ2-2, the V gene TRBV28; 8 bases are a match to TRBD2. CDR1 MDHEN and CDR2 SYDVKM come from the germline V gene. This CDR3 comprises 13 residues. Losses at the gene ends were 7 bases for V and 5 bases for J; bases not matched to a gene: 3. The CDR3 region is CASTAGGTGELFF. CDR3 in DNA: TGTGCCAGCACGGCGGGAGGAACCGGGGAGCTGTTTTTT.

The chain recombines TRBV19 with TRBJ1-5; tentatively, D is TRBD1 (5 bases). The CDR3 consists of 13 residues. Germline V gives CDR1 LNHDA, CDR2 SQIVND (reference sequence). V dropped 9 bases and J dropped 3 bases, with 12 bases sitting between them. The CDR3 spells CASREGPNQPQHF. The CDR3 DNA reads TGTGCCAGCAGGGAGGGCCCCAATCAGCCCCAGCATTTT.

The V gene is TRBV20-1, the J gene TRBJ2-7; the match to TRBD1 covers 9 bases. J was trimmed by 7 bases and V by 5 bases; bases with no gene match: 3. CDR1 is DFQATT and CDR2 is SNEGSKA in the germline V gene (reference sequence). CDR3 size: 11 residues. The CDR3 DNA reads TGCAGTGCTGTACAGGGGGCAGAGCAGTACTTC. This gives the protein CSAVQGAEQYF.

The gene calls are TRBV7-2 and TRBJ2-5, with D unclear. V dropped 3 bases and J dropped 4 bases, with 9 bases sitting between them. Per the germline V gene, CDR1 is SGHTA and CDR2 is FQGNSA. The CDR3 extends over 13 amino acids. The CDR3 DNA follows: TGTGCCAGCAGCTTCTCCCTCCCAGAGACCCAGTACTTC. Its protein product is CASSFSLPETQYF.

In its sample, this clone was seen once. V and J are TRBV7-3 and TRBJ2-5, with D hard to call. Looked up from germline, CDR1 is SGHTA and CDR2 is FQGTGA. V was trimmed by 3 bases and J by 2 bases, leaving 7 bases between them. This CDR3 is 13 amino acids long. Written as DNA, the CDR3 is TGTGCCAGCAGCTTGGGATTTCAAGAGACCCAGTACTTC. This translates into CASSLGFQETQYF. The variable domain in full, with the rest retrieved from reference TRBV7-3 and TRBJ2-5, is GAGVSQTPSNKVTEKGKYVELRCDPISGHTALYWYRQSLGQGPEFLIYFQGTGAADDSGLPNDRFFAVRPEGSVSTLKIQRTERGDSAVYLCASSLGFQETQYFGPGTRLLVL.

This chain uses TRBV10-1 with TRBJ2-7; D not resolved. The CDR3 loop spans 13 amino acids. Trimming left V 2 bases short and J 6 bases short, with 11 bases between. Germline CDR1 reads WNHNN; CDR2 reads SYGVQD (reference sequence). This chain's CDR3 is CASSERLEAEQYF. The DNA of the CDR3 is TGCGCCAGCAGTGAGCGGTTGGAAGCCGAGCAGTACTTC.

This chain joins TRBV2 and TRBJ1-3; unclear D gene. The germline V gene has CDR1 SNHLY and CDR2 FYNNEI. The V end was cut by 4 bases, the J end by 4 bases, with 11 bases between. CDR3 length equals 14 residues. Here the CDR3 reads CASSGEGRGNTIYF. The CDR3 nucleotides read TGTGCCAGCAGTGGGGAGGGAAGAGGAAACACCATATATTTT.

This clone has just a few counts. Additional DNA sequences in this sample encode the identical CDR3. This chain joins TRBV6-5 and TRBJ1-2, with TRBD1 identical over 10 bases. J lost 2 bases, V lost 3 bases, and 6 bases had no gene match. The CDR3 loop spans 16 amino acids. Per the germline V gene, CDR1 is MNHEY and CDR2 is SVGAGI. CDR3 in amino acids: CASSYIRTGGNYGYTF. CDR3 nucleotides: TGTGCCAGCAGTTATATTCGGACAGGGGGGAACTATGGCTACACCTTC.

This chain links TRBV28 with TRBJ2-1, with D uncertain. The V end lost 3 bases, the J end lost 8 bases, and 11 bases lay between the germline ends. The CDR3 has 13 amino acids. Germline V gives CDR1 MDHEN, CDR2 SYDVKM. The CDR3, as DNA: TGTGCCAGCAGTTTCCGCCTTCGGGATGAGCAGTTCTTC. It specifies CASSFRLRDEQFF.

The chain couples TRBV30 to TRBJ1-2, with D maybe TRBD1 (5 bases). The V gene lost 1 base and the J gene lost 4 bases, with 10 bases spanning the gap. The germline gives CDR1 GTSNPN, CDR2 SVGIG (reference sequence). This CDR3 is 13 amino acids long. The CDR3 region is CAWSGGGGYGYTF. The DNA of the CDR3 is TGTGCCTGGAGTGGGGGGGGAGGCTATGGCTACACCTTC. The whole variable domain, remainder taken from reference TRBV30 and TRBJ1-2, is SQTIHQWPATLVQPVGSPLSLECTVEGTSNPNLYWYRQAAGRGLQLLFYSVGIGQISSEVPQNLSASRPQDRQFILSSKKLLLSDSGFYLCAWSGGGGYGYTFGSGTRLTVV.